This T cell receptor beta chain derives from a study of blood T cell repertoires in COVID-19. The wider study: Italy, Spain and the United States were the sources of the convalescent and acute COVID-19 samples.

Germline V gene lookup returns CDR1 WSHSY and CDR2 SAAADI. V lost 4 bases to trimming and J lost 2 bases, with 11 bases between them. The CDR3 is 14 residues long. Method: immunoSEQ multiplex PCR; TCRdb's copy keeps in-frame clones and lacks some. The sample includes 300,000 to 400,000 clones, almost 90% of them seen just once. Enrolled during active infection, Seattle patients were then followed longitudinally. The sample was peripheral blood. The rearrangement uses TRBV10-2 and TRBJ1-1; D remains unclear. This TCR was recovered from a woman in her sixties or seventies with COVID-19, enrolled during active disease. The CDR3 loop is CASSVRVSNTEAFF. The CDR3 DNA reads TGCGCCAGCAGTGTGAGAGTTTCCAACACTGAAGCTTTCTTT.